The T cell receptor beta chain under discussion was sequenced for a study of cytomegalovirus exposure and HLA in healthy donors. Primers: 60 Vbeta forward and 13 Jbeta reverse. TCRdb's table, derived via immunoSEQ multiplex PCR, lists solely in-frame clones and lacks some. The sample holds 40,000 to 50,000 clones. V was pared by 0 bases and J by 4 bases, with 3 bases between. CDR1 LGHNA and CDR2 YNFKEQ come from the germline V gene. The CDR3 runs to 12 residues. About this clone: Its antigen remains unknown.

General observations from the study: TRBV6-2, TRBV6-3 and some other V segments were excluded as indistinguishable. Later analysis placed DRB1 highest and HLA-C lowest in TCR association rates, which differed by HLA locus. Most observed TCR sequences were rare, whereas some public TCRs were detected in many donors. According to a later analysis, donors in an Asian-associated ancestry cluster reportedly had fewer N-insertions than the roughly 660-donor mean.

Sequences were obtained from PBMCs. The chain is built from TRBV4-2 and TRBJ1-1, with no clear D. This sequence was found in a woman in her twenties or thirties in good health and CMV-seronegative. This chain's CDR3 is CASSQDITEAFF. CDR3 nucleotides: TGTGCCAGCAGCCAAGATATCACTGAAGCTTTCTTT.